This T cell receptor (beta chain) came from a study of cytomegalovirus exposure and HLA in healthy donors. Study-wide findings and caveats: The HLA-A and HLA-B alleles of most subjects were reportedly predicted accurately from TCR beta sequences. Later on, analysis showed that most CMV-associated TCR beta chains appeared to be HLA-restricted.

The PCR made use of 60 Vbeta and 13 Jbeta primers. Data came from immunoSEQ multiplex PCR; TCRdb stores just in-frame clones and leaves some out. Altogether 75,000 to 95,000 clones are present, 78% being singletons, with the ten largest covering approximately 4%. Of note for this clone: Its antigen remains unidentified.

Sample: PBMCs. This receptor was identified in a male donor in good health and CMV-seropositive.

CDR3 region: CASSPSGGNYNSPLHF. The DNA for the CDR3 is TGTGCCAGCAGCCCCTCGGGAGGGAACTATAATTCACCCCTCCACTTT. The chain is built from TRBV13 and TRBJ1-6; no definite D call. Per the germline V gene, CDR1 is PRHDT and CDR2 is FYEKMQ (reference sequence). CDR3 length: 16 residues. V lost 5 bases to trimming and J lost 3 bases, with 14 bases between them.